Following are 7 T cell receptor beta chains from one sample sequenced in a study of T cells in Graves' hyperthyroidism and ophthalmopathy. Using RNA transcripts as the source, TCR beta CDR3 regions were amplified. TCR CDR3 regions were first amplified by RT-PCR with HTBI primers. TCRdb re-analysed the multiplex PCR reads in MiXCR, keeping a single row per CDR3 protein. Among hundreds of thousands of distinct CDR3 sequences, roughly 14% were seen once, and the ten largest hold about 5.8%. Sequenced: blood. Receptor source: a woman aged 30 to 39 with Graves' hyperthyroidism that later progressed to Graves' ophthalmopathy.

Ten or more counts support this clonotype. This chain links TRBV6-1 with TRBJ2-1; 7 bases are a match to TRBD2. V was pared by 7 bases and J by 3 bases, with 9 bases of the junction left unmatched. Looked up from germline, CDR1 is MNHNS and CDR2 is SASEGT. The CDR3 spans 15 residues. The DNA for the CDR3 is TGTGCCAGCACCCTTAGCCCTAGCGGCTACAATGAGCAGTTCTTC. It codes for CASTLSPSGYNEQFF.

A note on this clonotype: A junction end diverges from the germline sequence, so it may reflect a read error. This chain uses TRBV6-5 with TRBJ1-1; no reliable D call. In germline, CDR1 is MNHEY, CDR2 SVGAGI. This CDR3 comprises 15 residues. This chain's CDR3 is CASSYSRIFGTEAFF. The CDR3 DNA follows: TGTGCCAGCAGCTACTCGCGGATCTTCGGCACTGAAGCTTTCTTT.

This clonotype was detected ten times or more. The chain combines TRBV15 with TRBJ1-5, with 8 nucleotides matching TRBD1. This CDR3 has 16 residues. Trimming removed 5 bases from V and 0 bases from J; junction bases left unmatched: 6. Germline loops: CDR1 LNHNV, CDR2 YYDKDF (reference sequence). The CDR3 nucleotides read TGTGCCACCAGCGGCGACAGGGGATATAGCAATCAGCCCCAGCATTTT. Its protein product is CATSGDRGYSNQPQHF. Drawing the rest from reference TRBV15 and TRBJ1-5, the complete variable domain is DAMVIQNPRYQVTQFGKPVTLSCSQTLNHNVMYWYQQKSSQAPKLLFHYYDKDFNNEADTPDNFQSRRPNTSFCFLDIRSPGLGDTAMYLCATSGDRGYSNQPQHFGDGTRLSIL.

In its sample, this clonotype was seen many times. V usage is TRBV7-9 and J usage is TRBJ2-3, with TRBD2 identical over 10 bases. This CDR3 is 15 amino acids long. J lost 3 bases, V lost 2 bases, and 2 bases had no gene match. Germline CDR1 SEHNR, CDR2 FQNEAQ (reference sequence). DNA for the CDR3: TGTGCCAGCAGCTTACTGGGACTAGCGACAGATACGCAGTATTTT. Translation: CASSLLGLATDTQYF.

The CDR3 bases are TGTGCCAGCAATTTCGAGGGAGCCGTCACTGAAGCTTTCTTT. Amino acids: CASNFEGAVTEAFF. V and J are TRBV6-2 or TRBV6-3 and TRBJ1-1; D is unresolved. Germline V gene lookup returns CDR1 MNHEY and CDR2 SVGEGT. V was clipped by 7 bases and J by 4 bases, with 16 bases between them. The CDR3 contains 14 residues.

The table lists this clonotype with many counts. V is TRBV11-3 and J is TRBJ2-1; TRBD2 aligns across 11 bases. CDR1 is SGHNT, CDR2 YENEEA, per germline. This CDR3 is built from 16 residues. V lost 3 bases to trimming and J lost 5 bases; unmatched junction nucleotides: 6. CDR3 residues: CASSFTGTSGHNEQFF. Here the CDR3 DNA reads TGTGCCAGCAGCTTCACGGGGACTAGCGGCCACAATGAGCAGTTCTTC.

This clonotype was counted a few times. The chain links TRBV20-1 to TRBJ2-1; D call uncertain. Germline assignment: CDR1 DFQATT and CDR2 SNEGSKA (reference sequence). Trimming removed 3 bases at V and 2 bases at J, with 11 bases between. The CDR3 runs to 14 residues. CDR3 bases: TGCAGTGCTAGCGGTCCTACTGCCTACAATGAGCAGTTCTTC. Translated: CSASGPTAYNEQFF.